This T cell receptor (beta chain) comes out of a study of OX40 agonist ivuxolimab in advanced cancers. Study context: Of mixed ages from about 23 to 79 and averaging about 56 years, the group was around 78% male. One patient with hepatocellular carcinoma and two with cutaneous melanoma, three in all, had partial responses. The study's findings and limits: The study did not work out the antigen specificity of the expanded peripheral T cells. CD8+ T cells were the subset that, on average, had more expanded clones than CD4+.

The protocol was immunoSEQ multiplex PCR, while the TCRdb copy is restricted to in-frame clones and leaves out a portion. The sample includes approximately 56,000 clones, 80% to 90% of them seen just once. Trimming cost V 3 bases and J 6 bases, with 6 bases left between them. The CDR3 runs to 13 residues. Germline CDR1 is MGHDK and CDR2 is SYGVNS. This clone was seen just once. The target antigen is unknown. The input for sequencing was CD4+ or CD8+ T cells sorted from blood, taken in a trial of the OX40 agonist ivuxolimab. This chain joins TRBV25-1 and TRBJ1-6; D is ambiguous. The receptor's source is an adult with an advanced solid tumor such as melanoma, head and neck, liver or kidney cancer. Here the CDR3 reads CASSDPVNSPLHF. CDR3 in DNA: TGTGCCAGCAGTGACCCGGTTAATTCACCCCTCCACTTT. The full variable domain, with the rest looked up from reference TRBV25-1 and TRBJ1-6, is EADIYQTPRYLVIGTGKKITLECSQTMGHDKMYWYQQDPGMELHLIHYSYGVNSTEKGDLSSESTVSRIRTEHFPLTLESARPSHTSQYLCASSDPVNSPLHFGNGTRLTVT.